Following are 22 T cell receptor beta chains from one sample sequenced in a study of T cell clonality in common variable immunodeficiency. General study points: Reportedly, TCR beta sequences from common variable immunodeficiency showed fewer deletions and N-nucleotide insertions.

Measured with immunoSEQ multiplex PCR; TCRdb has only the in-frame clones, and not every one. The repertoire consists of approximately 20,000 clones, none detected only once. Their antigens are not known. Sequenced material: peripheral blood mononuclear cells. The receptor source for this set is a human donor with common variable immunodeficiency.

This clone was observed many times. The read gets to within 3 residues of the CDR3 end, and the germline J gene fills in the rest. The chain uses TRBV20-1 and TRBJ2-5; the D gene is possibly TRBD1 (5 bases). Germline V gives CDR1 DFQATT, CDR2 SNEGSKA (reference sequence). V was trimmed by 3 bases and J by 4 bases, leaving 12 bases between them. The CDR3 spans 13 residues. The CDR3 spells CSASSQGGETQYF. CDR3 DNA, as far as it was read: TGCAGTGCTAGCTCGCAGGGCGGAGAGACC.

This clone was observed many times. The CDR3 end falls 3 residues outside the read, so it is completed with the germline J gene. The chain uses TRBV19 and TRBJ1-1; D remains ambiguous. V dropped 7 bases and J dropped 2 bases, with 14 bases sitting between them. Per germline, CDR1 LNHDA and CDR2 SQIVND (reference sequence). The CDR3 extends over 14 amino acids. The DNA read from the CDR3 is TGTGCCAGTATCCCGGGGAGCACTAACACTGAA. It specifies CASIPGSTNTE. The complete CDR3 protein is CASIPGSTNTEAFF.

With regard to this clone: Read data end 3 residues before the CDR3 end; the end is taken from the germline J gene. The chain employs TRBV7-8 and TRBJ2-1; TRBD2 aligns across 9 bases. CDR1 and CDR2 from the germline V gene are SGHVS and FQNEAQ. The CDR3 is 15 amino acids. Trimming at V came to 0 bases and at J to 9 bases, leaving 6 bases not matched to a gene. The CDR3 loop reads CASSLAGLASAEQFF. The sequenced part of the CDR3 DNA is TGTGCCAGCAGCTTAGCGGGACTAGCTAGTGCTGAG.

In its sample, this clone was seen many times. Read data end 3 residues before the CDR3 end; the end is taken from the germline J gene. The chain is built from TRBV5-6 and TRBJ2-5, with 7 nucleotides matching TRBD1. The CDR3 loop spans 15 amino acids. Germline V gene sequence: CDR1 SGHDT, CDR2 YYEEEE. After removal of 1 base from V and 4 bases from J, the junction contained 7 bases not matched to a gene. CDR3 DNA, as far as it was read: TGTGCCAGCAGCTTGCGTCGACAGGGTGTAGAGACC. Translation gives CASSLRRQGVET. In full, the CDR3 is CASSLRRQGVETQYF. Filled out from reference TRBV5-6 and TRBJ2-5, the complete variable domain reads DAGVTQSPTHLIKTRGQQVTLRCSPKSGHDTVSWYQQALGQGPQFIFQYYEEEERQRGNFPDRFSGHQFPNYSSELNVNALLLGDSALYLCASSLRRQGVETQYFGPGTRLLVL.

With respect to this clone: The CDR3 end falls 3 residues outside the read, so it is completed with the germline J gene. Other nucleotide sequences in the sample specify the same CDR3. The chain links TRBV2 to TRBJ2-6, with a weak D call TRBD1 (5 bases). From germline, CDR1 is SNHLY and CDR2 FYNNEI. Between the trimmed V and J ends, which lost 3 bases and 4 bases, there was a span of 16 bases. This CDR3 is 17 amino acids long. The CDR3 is CASSDQGILSGANVLTF. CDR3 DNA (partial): TGTGCCAGCAGTGACCAGGGAATCCTATCGGGGGCCAACGTC. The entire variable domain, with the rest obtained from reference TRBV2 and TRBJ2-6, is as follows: EPEVTQTPSHQVTQMGQEVILRCVPISNHLYFYWYRQILGQKVEFLVSFYNNEISEKSEIFDDQFSVERPDGSNFTLKIRSTKLEDSAMYFCASSDQGILSGANVLTFGAGSRLTVL.

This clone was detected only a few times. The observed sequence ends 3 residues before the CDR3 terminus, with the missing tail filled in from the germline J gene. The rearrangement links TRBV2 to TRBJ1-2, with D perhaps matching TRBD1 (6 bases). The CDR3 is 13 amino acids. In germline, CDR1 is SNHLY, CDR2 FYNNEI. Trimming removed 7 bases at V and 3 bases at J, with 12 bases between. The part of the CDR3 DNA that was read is TGTGCCAGCATGATGGACAGTTACTATGGC. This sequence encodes CASMMDSYYG. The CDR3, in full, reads CASMMDSYYGYTF.

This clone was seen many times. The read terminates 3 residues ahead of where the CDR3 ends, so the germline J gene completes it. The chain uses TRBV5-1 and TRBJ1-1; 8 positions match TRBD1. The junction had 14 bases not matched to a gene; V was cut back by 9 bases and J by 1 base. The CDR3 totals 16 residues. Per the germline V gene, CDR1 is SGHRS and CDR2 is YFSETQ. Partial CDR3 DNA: TGCGCCACCTCTCTTGGACAGGGCGCGTCGAACACTGAA. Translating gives CATSLGQGASNTE. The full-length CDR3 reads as CATSLGQGASNTEAFF.

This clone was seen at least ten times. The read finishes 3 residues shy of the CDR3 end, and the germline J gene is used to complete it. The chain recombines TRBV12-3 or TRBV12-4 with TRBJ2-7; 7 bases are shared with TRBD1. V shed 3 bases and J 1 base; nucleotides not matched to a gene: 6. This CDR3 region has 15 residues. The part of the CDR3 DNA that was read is TGTGCCAGCAGTTTTTCGGGGACAGCTTCCTACGAG. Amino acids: CASSFSGTASYE. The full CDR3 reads CASSFSGTASYEQYF.

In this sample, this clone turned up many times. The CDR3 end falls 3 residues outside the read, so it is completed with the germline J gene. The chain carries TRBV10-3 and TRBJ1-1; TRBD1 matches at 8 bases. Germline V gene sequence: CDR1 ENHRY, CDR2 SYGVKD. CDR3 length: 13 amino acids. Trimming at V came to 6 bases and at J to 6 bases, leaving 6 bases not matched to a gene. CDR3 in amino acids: CAISFQGAAEAFF. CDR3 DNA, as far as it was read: TGTGCCATCAGCTTCCAGGGGGCGGCTGAA.

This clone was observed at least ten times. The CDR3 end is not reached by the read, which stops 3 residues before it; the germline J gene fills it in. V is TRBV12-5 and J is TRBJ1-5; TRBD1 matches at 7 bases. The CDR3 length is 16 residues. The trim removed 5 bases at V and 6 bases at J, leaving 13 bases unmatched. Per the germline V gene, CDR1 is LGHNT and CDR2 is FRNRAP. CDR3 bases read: TGTGCTAGTGGTCCCCCTTCAGGGGGGCCGGGTCAGCCC. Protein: CASGPPSGGPGQP. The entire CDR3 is CASGPPSGGPGQPQHF.

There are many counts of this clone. The part of the CDR3 DNA that was read is TGTGCCAGTACCAAACAGGGGCGATGGACTGAA. Amino acids: CASTKQGRWTE. The full-length CDR3 reads as CASTKQGRWTEAFF. This chain joins TRBV19 and TRBJ1-1, with 7 nucleotides matching TRBD1. The read comes to an end 3 residues before the CDR3 does, leaving the germline J gene to fill in the end. The CDR3 is 14 residues long. The germline V gene encodes CDR1 LNHDA and CDR2 SQIVND (reference sequence). With 7 bases clipped from V and 5 bases from J, the junction kept 10 bases outside the gene matches.

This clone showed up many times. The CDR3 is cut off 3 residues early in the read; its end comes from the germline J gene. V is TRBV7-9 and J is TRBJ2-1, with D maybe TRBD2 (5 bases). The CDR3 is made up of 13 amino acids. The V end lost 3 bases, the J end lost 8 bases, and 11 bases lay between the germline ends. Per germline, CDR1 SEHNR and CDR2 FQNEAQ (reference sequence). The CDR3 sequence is CASSFPSGHEQFF. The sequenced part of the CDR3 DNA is TGTGCCAGCAGCTTTCCCAGCGGCCATGAG.

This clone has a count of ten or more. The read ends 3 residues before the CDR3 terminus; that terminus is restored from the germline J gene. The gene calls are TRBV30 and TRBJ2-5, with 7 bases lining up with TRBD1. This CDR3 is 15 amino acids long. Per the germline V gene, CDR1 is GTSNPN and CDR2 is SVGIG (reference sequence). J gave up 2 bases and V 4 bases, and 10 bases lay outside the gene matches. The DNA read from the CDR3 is TGTGCCTGGACATGGACAGGACTTTCTCAAGAGACC. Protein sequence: CAWTWTGLSQET. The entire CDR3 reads CAWTWTGLSQETQYF.

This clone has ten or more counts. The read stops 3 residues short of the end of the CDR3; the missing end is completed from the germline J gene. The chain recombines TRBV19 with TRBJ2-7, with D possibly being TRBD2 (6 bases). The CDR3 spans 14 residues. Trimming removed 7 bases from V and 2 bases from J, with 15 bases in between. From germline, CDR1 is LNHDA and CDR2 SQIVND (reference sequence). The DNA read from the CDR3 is TGTGCCAGTAAGGAGCGGGCCTACGCCTACGAG. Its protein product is CASKERAYAYE. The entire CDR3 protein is CASKERAYAYEQYF.

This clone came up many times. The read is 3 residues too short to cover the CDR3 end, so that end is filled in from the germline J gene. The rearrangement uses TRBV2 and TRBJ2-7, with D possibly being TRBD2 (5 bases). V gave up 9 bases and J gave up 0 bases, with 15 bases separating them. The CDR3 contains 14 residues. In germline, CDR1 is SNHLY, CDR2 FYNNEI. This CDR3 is CASRRGYSSYEQYF. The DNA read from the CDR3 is TGTGCCAGTCGAAGAGGGTACTCCTCCTACGAG. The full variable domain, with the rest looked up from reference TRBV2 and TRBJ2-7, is EPEVTQTPSHQVTQMGQEVILRCVPISNHLYFYWYRQILGQKVEFLVSFYNNEISEKSEIFDDQFSVERPDGSNFTLKIRSTKLEDSAMYFCASRRGYSSYEQYFGPGTRLTVT.

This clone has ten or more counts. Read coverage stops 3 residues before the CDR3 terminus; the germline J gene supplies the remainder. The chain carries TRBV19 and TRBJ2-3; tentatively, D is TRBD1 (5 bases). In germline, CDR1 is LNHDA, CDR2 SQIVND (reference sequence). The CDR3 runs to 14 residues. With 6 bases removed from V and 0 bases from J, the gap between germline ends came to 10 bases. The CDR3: CASRRQPSTDTQYF. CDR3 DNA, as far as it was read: TGTGCCAGTAGGAGACAGCCTAGCACAGATACG.

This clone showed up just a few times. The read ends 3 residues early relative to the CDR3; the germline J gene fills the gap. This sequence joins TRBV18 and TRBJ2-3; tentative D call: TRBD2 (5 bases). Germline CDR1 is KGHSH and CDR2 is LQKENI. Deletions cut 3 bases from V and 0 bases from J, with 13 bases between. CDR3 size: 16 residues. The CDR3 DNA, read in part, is TGTGCCAGCTCACCCCGAGCGGAACTTAGCACAGATACG. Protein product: CASSPRAELSTDT. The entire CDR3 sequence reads CASSPRAELSTDTQYF.

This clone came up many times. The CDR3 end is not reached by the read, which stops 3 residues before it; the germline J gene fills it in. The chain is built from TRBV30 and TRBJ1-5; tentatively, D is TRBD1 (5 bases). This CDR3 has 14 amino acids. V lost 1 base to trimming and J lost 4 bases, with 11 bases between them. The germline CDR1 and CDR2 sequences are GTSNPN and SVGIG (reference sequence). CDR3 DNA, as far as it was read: TGTGCCTGGAGTGACGGCAGGGCGAATCAGCCC. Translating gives CAWSDGRANQP. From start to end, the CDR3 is CAWSDGRANQPQHF.

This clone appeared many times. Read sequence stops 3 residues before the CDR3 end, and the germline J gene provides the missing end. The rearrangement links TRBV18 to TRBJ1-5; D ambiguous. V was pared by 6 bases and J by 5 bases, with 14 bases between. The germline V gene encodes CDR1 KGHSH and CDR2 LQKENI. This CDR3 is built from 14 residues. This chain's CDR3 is CASSPTPGDQPQHF. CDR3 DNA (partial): TGTGCCAGCTCCCCTACGCCGGGTGATCAGCCC.

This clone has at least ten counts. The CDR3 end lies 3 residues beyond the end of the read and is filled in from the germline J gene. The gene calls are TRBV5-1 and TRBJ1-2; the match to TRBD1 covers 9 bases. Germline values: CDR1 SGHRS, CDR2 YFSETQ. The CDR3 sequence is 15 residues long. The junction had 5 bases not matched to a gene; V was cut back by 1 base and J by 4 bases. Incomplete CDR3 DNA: TGCGCCAGCAGCTTGACAGGGGGCTTAGGCTATGGC. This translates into CASSLTGGLGYG. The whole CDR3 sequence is CASSLTGGLGYGYTF.

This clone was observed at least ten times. CDR3 in amino acids: CASTPGQGARGYTF. The DNA read from the CDR3 is TGTGCCAGCACTCCCGGACAGGGGGCGCGTGGC. The chain is built from TRBV27 and TRBJ1-2; TRBD1 matches at 11 bases. Read coverage stops 3 residues before the CDR3 terminus; the germline J gene supplies the remainder. This CDR3 has 14 amino acids. The germline CDR1 and CDR2 sequences are MNHEY and SMNVEV (reference sequence). J was trimmed by 7 bases and V by 7 bases; bases with no gene match: 8.

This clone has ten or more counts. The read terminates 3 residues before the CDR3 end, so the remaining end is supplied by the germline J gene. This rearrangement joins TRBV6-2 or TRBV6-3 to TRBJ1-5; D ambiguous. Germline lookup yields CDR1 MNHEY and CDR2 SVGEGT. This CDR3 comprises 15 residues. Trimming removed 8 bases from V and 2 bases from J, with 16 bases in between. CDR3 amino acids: CASVGGGSGNQPQHF. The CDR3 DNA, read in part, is TGTGCCAGCGTTGGAGGCGGTTCCGGCAATCAGCCC.